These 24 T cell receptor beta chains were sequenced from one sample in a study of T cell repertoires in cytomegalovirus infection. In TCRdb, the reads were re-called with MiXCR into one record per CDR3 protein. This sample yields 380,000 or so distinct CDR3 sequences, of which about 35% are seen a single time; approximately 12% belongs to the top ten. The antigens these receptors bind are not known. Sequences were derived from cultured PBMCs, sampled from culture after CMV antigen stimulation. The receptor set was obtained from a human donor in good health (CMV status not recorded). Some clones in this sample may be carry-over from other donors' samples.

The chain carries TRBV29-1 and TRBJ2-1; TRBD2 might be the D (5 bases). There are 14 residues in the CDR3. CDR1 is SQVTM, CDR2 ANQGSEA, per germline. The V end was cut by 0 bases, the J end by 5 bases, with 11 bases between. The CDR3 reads CSVEEGRGNNEQFF. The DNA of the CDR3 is TGCAGCGTTGAAGAGGGAAGAGGGAACAATGAGCAGTTCTTC.

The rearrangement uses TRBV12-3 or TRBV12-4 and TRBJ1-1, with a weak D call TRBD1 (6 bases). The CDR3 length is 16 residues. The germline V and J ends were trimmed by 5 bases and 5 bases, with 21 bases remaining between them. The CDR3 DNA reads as TGTGCCAGCAGTCCCTCGGGGGGCGCCGTGAGGACTGAAGCTTTCTTT. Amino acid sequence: CASSPSGGAVRTEAFF.

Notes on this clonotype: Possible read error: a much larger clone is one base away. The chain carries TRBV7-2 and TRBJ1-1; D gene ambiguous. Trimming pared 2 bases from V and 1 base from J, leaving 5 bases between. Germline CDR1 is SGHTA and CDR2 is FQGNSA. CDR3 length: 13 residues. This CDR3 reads CASSLLTNTEAFF. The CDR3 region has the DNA TGTGCCAGCAGCTTATTAACGAACACTGAAGCTTTCTTT. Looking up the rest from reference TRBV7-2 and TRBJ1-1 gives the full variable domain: GAGVSQSPSNKVTEKGKDVELRCDPISGHTALYWYRQSLGQGLEFLIYFQGNSAPDKSGLPSDRFSAERTGGSVSTLTIQRTQQEDSAVYLCASSLLTNTEAFFGQGTRLTVV.

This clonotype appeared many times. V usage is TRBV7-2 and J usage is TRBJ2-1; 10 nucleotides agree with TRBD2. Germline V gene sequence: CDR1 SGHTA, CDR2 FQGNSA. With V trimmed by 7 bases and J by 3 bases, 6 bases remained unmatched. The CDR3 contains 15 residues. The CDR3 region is CASNAGTSVYNEQFF. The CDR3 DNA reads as TGTGCCAGCAACGCCGGGACTAGCGTCTACAATGAGCAGTTCTTC. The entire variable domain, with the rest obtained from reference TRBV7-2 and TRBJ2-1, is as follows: GAGVSQSPSNKVTEKGKDVELRCDPISGHTALYWYRQSLGQGLEFLIYFQGNSAPDKSGLPSDRFSAERTGGSVSTLTIQRTQQEDSAVYLCASNAGTSVYNEQFFGPGTRLTVL.

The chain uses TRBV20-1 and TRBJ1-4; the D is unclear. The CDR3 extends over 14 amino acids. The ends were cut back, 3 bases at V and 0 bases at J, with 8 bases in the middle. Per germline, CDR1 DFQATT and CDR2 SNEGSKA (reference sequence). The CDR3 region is CSASNGATNEKLFF. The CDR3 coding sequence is TGCAGTGCTAGTAACGGAGCAACTAATGAAAAACTGTTTTTT.

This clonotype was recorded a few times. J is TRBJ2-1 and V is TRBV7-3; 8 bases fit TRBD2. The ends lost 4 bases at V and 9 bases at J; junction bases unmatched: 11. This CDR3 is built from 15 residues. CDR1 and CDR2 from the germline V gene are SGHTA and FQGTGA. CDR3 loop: CASSSGRGSQGEQFF. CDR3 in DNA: TGTGCCAGCAGCTCCGGGAGGGGATCCCAGGGTGAGCAGTTCTTC.

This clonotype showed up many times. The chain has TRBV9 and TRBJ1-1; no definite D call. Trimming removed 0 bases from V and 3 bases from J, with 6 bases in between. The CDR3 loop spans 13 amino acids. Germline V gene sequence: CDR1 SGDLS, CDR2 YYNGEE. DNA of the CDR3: TGTGCCAGCAGCGTAGATGGGTACACTGAAGCTTTCTTT. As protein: CASSVDGYTEAFF.

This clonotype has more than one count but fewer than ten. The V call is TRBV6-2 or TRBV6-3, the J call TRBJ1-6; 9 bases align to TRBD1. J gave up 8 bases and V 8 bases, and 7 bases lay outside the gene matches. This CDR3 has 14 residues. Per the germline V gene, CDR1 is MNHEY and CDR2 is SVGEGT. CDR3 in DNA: TGTGCCAGCTTCCCCGGGACAGGGTATTCACCCCTCCACTTT. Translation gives CASFPGTGYSPLHF.

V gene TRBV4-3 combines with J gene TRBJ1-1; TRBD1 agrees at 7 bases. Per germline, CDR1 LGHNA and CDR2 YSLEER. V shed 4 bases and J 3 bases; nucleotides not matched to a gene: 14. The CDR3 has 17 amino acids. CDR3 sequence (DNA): TGCGCCAGCAGCCCTACCGCCCCGACAGGGAGGCACACTGAAGCTTTCTTT. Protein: CASSPTAPTGRHTEAFF.

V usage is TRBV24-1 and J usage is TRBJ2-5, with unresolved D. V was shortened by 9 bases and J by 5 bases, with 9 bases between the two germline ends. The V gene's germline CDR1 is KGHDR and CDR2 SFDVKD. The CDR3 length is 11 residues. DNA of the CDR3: TGTGCCACCTCCCTGGGGGAGACCCAGTACTTC. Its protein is CATSLGETQYF.

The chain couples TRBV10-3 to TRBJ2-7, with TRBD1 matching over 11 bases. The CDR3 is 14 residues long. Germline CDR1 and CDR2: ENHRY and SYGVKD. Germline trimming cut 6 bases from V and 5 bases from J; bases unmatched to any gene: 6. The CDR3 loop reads CAIRGSGQGDEQYF. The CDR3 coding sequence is TGTGCCATCAGGGGATCGGGACAGGGGGACGAGCAGTACTTC.

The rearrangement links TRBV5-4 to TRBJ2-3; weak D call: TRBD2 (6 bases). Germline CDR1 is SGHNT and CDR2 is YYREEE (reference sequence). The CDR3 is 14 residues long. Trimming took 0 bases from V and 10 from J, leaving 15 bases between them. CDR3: CASSLEAGRYAQYF. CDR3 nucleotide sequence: TGTGCCAGCAGCTTGGAGGCGGGGAGATACGCGCAGTATTTT.

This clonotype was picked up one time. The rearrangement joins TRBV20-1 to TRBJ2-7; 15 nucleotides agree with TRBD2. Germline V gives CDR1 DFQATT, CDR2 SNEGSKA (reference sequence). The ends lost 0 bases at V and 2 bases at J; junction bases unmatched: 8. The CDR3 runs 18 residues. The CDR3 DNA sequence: TGCAGTGCTAGAGAACTCGGGACTAGCGGGAGGCCGCCCTACGAGCAGTACTTC. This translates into CSARELGTSGRPPYEQYF.

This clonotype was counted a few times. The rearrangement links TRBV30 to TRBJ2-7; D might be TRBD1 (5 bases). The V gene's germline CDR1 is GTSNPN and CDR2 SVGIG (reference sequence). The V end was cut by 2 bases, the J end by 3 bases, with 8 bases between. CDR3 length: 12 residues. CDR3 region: CAWSLQGYEQYV. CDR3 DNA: TGTGCCTGGAGTCTCCAGGGCTACGAGCAGTACGTC.

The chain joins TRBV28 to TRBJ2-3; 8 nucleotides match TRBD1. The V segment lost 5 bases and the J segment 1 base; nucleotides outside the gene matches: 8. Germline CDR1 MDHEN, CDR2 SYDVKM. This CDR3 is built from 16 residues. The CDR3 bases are TGTGCCAGCAGTCCAATTCGACAGGGGCGCACAGATACGCAGTATTTT. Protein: CASSPIRQGRTDTQYF.

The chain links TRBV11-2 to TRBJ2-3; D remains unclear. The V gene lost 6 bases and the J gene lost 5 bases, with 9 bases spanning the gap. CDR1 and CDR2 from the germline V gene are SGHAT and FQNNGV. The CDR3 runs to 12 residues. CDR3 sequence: CASRLDGDTQYF. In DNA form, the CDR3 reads TGTGCCAGCAGGCTAGATGGAGATACGCAGTATTTT.

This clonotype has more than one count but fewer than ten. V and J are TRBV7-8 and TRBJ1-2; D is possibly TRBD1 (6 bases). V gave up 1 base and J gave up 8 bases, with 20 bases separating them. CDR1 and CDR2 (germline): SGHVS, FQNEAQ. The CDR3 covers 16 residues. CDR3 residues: CASSLGGGGLGSGYTF. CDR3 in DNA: TGTGCCAGCAGCTTAGGAGGCGGGGGCTTAGGTTCGGGCTACACCTTC.

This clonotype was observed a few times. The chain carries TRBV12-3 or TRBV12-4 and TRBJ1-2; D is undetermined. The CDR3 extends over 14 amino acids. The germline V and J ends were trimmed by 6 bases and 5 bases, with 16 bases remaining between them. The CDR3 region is CASRLAAATYGYTF. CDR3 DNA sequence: TGTGCCAGCAGACTCGCCGCTGCCACTTATGGCTACACCTTC.

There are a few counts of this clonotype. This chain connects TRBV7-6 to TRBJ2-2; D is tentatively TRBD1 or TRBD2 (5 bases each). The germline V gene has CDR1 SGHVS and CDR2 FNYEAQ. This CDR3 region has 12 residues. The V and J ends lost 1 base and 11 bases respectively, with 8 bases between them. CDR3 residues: CASSLVGGELFF. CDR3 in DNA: TGTGCCAGCAGCTTAGTTGGGGGAGAGCTGTTTTTT.

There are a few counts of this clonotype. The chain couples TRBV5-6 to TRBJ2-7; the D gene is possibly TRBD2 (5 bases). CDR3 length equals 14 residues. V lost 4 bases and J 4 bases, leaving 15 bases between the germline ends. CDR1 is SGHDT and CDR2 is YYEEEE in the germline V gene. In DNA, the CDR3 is TGTGCCAGCAGCCCAGCGCAACGGGGATACGAGCAGTACGTC. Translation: CASSPAQRGYEQYV.

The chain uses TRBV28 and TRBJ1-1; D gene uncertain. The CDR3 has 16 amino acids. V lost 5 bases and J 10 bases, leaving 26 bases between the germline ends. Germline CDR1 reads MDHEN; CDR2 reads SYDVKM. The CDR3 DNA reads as TGTGCCAGCAGTCGGGCGGGTAATCTACAAAAGCGGGGAGCTTTCTTT. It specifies CASSRAGNLQKRGAFF.

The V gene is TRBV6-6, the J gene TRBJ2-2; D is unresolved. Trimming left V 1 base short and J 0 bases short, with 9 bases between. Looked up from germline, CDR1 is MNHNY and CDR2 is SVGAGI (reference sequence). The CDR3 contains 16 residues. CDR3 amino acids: CASSYLAVANTGELFF. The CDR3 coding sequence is TGTGCCAGCAGTTACTTGGCGGTCGCGAACACCGGGGAGCTGTTTTTT.

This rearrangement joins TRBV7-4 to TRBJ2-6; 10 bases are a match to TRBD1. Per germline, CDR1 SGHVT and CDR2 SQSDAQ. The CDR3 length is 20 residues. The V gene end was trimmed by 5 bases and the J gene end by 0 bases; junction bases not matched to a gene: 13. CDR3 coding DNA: TGTGCCAGCAGCACCCGGGACAGGGGCACTACAAGCTCTGGGGCCAACGTCCTGACTTTC. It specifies CASSTRDRGTTSSGANVLTF.

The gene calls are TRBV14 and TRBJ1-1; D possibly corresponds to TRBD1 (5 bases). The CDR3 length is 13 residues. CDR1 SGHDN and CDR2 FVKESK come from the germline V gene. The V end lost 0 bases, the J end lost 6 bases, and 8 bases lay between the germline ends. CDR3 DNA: TGTGCCAGCAGCCAAGATCAGGGCTCTGAAGCTTTCTTT. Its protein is CASSQDQGSEAFF.